This T cell receptor beta chain was sequenced during a study of cytomegalovirus exposure and HLA in healthy donors. Points on this clone: Its antigen is not identified.

The PCR contained 60 Vbeta and 13 Jbeta primers. Generated by immunoSEQ multiplex PCR, the TCRdb table keeps only in-frame clones and is missing some. The sample includes around 150,000 clones, around 80% of them seen just once. In germline, CDR1 is SSHAT, CDR2 FNYEAQ (reference sequence). This CDR3 has 14 residues. Trimming stripped 6 bases from V and 6 bases from J, with 14 bases between. Overall study findings and caveats: Despite most TCR sequences being rare, some public TCRs occurred in many donors.

The chain joins TRBV7-7 to TRBJ2-2, with D possibly TRBD2 on 5 matching bases. The receptor's source is a male donor in good health and CMV-seronegative. The sample was PBMCs. The CDR3 DNA follows: TGTGCCAGCAGTCCCCTAGGAGGACCCGGGGAGCTGTTTTTT. Amino acids: CASSPLGGPGELFF.